A single sample gave rise to the 12 T cell receptor beta chains below, sequenced in a study of cytomegalovirus exposure and HLA in healthy donors. 13 Jbeta primers and 60 Vbeta primers were used for the PCR. Repertoires were generated with immunoSEQ multiplex PCR, while TCRdb's copy carries only in-frame clones and drops some. In the table there are 99,000 or so clones, approximately 76% of which are singletons. The specimen was PBMCs. These TCRs come from a woman aged 18-29 years in good health and CMV-seropositive.

The rearrangement links TRBV4-1 to TRBJ2-1; 11 bases agree with TRBD2. J was trimmed by 5 bases and V by 4 bases; bases with no gene match: 1. This CDR3 spans 14 amino acids. Germline V gene data show CDR1 as MGHRA and CDR2 as YSYEKL. The CDR3, as DNA: TGCGCCAGCAGCCCGGGACTAGCGGACAATGAGCAGTTCTTC. Its translation is CASSPGLADNEQFF.

The CDR3 DNA is TGTGCCAGCAGTTTTCGTTCGATTACCGGGACAGCCAAGATTTATGGCTACACCTTC. The encoded protein is CASSFRSITGTAKIYGYTF. The chain uses TRBV28 and TRBJ1-2, with 7 bases that match TRBD1. Germline V gene sequence: CDR1 MDHEN, CDR2 SYDVKM. The trim removed 3 bases at V and 5 bases at J, leaving 21 bases unmatched. The CDR3 consists of 19 residues.

This clone appeared a few times. The V and J genes are TRBV4-1 and TRBJ2-7; D might be TRBD1 (6 bases). Germline V gives CDR1 MGHRA, CDR2 YSYEKL. The CDR3 sequence is 15 residues long. The V gene lost 4 bases and the J gene lost 4 bases, with 17 bases spanning the gap. The DNA for the CDR3 is TGCGCCAGCAGCCCCCCTGACAGGTACGGATACGAGCAGTACTTC. Its protein product is CASSPPDRYGYEQYF.

This clone was observed once. The chain recombines TRBV5-1 with TRBJ1-2, with a weak D call TRBD1 (6 bases). V was shortened by 0 bases and J by 0 bases, with 9 bases between the two germline ends. Germline V gene data show CDR1 as SGHRS and CDR2 as YFSETQ. CDR3 length: 15 amino acids. The CDR3 bases are TGCGCCAGCAGCTTGGGCGGGGGCACTAACTATGGCTACACCTTC. Translated, it gives CASSLGGGTNYGYTF. The full variable domain, its missing parts supplied by reference TRBV5-1 and TRBJ1-2, is KAGVTQTPRYLIKTRGQQVTLSCSPISGHRSVSWYQQTPGQGLQFLFEYFSETQRNKGNFPGRFSGRQFSNSRSEMNVSTLELGDSALYLCASSLGGGTNYGYTFGSGTRLTVV.

The chain combines TRBV30 with TRBJ1-5, with TRBD1 as a possible D gene (6 bases). The germline gives CDR1 GTSNPN, CDR2 SVGIG (reference sequence). There are 13 residues in the CDR3. V was pared by 4 bases and J by 6 bases, with 13 bases between. Here the CDR3 DNA reads TGTGCCTGGAATGTACAGGGAATTCAGCCCCAGCATTTT. This gives the protein CAWNVQGIQPQHF.

This clone was seen more than once but under ten times. The rearrangement links TRBV6-1 to TRBJ2-1; D remains unclear. The germline V and J ends were trimmed by 1 base and 1 base, with 5 bases remaining between them. Germline assignment: CDR1 MNHNS and CDR2 SASEGT. The CDR3 covers 14 residues. CDR3 in amino acids: CASSEVSSYNEQFF. The CDR3 DNA sequence: TGTGCCAGCAGTGAAGTCAGTTCCTACAATGAGCAGTTCTTC.

The rearrangement joins TRBV15 to TRBJ2-1, with D tentatively TRBD2 (6 bases). Trimming removed 1 base from V and 10 bases from J, with 14 bases in between. CDR3 length: 14 amino acids. Per the germline V gene, CDR1 is LNHNV and CDR2 is YYDKDF (reference sequence). The CDR3 DNA reads TGTGCCACCAGCAGAGCTAGTAGAAGCGGGGAGCAGTTCTTC. This codes for CATSRASRSGEQFF.

The gene calls are TRBV6-4 and TRBJ2-1; TRBD1 matches 7 bases. This CDR3 has 16 residues. Trimming cost V 4 bases and J 0 bases; bases outside gene matches: 6. CDR1 MRHNA and CDR2 SNTAGT come from the germline V gene. This chain's CDR3 is CASSALTGVSYNEQFF. CDR3 sequence (DNA): TGTGCCAGCAGTGCCCTAACAGGGGTCTCCTACAATGAGCAGTTCTTC.

The chain links TRBV7-2 to TRBJ2-7; tentative D call: TRBD2 (6 bases). The V end lost 3 bases, the J end lost 0 bases, and 12 bases lay between the germline ends. Germline loops: CDR1 SGHTA, CDR2 FQGNSA. CDR3 length: 15 amino acids. The CDR3: CASSLASGPSYEQYF. The CDR3 DNA follows: TGTGCCAGCAGCTTGGCCAGCGGGCCCTCCTACGAGCAGTACTTC.

This CDR3 reads CASSLGSEGNQPQHF. Written as DNA, the CDR3 is TGCGCCAGCAGCCTGGGATCCGAGGGCAATCAGCCCCAGCATTTT. The chain recombines TRBV5-1 with TRBJ1-5, with unresolved D. V was pared by 4 bases and J by 2 bases, with 13 bases between. This CDR3 has 15 residues. Per germline, CDR1 SGHRS and CDR2 YFSETQ.

The chain carries TRBV2 and TRBJ2-3; D is uncertain. The V end was cut by 6 bases, the J end by 2 bases, with 6 bases between. The CDR3 runs to 12 residues. CDR1 is SNHLY, CDR2 FYNNEI, per germline. CDR3 protein: CASRGDTDTQYF. DNA for the CDR3: TGTGCCAGCAGAGGAGACACAGATACGCAGTATTTT.

The chain has TRBV29-1 and TRBJ2-3; a weak D match, TRBD2 (5 bases). Germline V lookup: CDR1 SQVTM, CDR2 ANQGSEA. V lost 7 bases to trimming and J lost 4 bases, with 18 bases between them. This CDR3 contains 14 residues. CDR3 protein: CSATSGGGPDTQYF. The CDR3 nucleotides read TGCAGCGCCACTTCCGGAGGTGGGCCAGATACGCAGTATTTT.